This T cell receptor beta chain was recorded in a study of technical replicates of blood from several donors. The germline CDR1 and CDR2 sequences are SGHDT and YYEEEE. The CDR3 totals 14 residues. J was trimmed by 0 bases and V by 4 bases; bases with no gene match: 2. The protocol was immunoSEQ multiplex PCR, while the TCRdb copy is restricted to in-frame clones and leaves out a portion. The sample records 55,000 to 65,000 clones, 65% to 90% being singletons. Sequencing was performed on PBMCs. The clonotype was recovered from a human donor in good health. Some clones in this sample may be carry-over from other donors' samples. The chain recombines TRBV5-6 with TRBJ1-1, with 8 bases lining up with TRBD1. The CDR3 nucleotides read TGTGCCAGCAGCCCCAGGGGGCTGAACACTGAAGCTTTCTTT. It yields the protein CASSPRGLNTEAFF.